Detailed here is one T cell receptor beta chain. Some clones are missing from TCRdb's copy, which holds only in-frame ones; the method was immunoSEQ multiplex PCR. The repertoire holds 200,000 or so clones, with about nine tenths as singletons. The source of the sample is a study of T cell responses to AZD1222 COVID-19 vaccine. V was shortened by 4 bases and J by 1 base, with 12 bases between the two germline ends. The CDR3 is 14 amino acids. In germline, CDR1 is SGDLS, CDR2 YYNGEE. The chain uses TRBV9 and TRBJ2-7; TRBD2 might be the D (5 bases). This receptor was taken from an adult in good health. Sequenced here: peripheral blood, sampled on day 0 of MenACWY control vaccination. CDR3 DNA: TGTGCCAGCAGCATGCGGGTAGAATCCTACGAGCAGTACTTC. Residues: CASSMRVESYEQYF.